The rows below give T cell receptor beta chains drawn from one sample of a study of breast tumors, draining lymph nodes, adjacent tissues. TCRdb ran MiXCR on the multiplex PCR reads and lists one entry per CDR3 protein. Seen here are more than 50,000 distinct CDR3 sequences, under 50% observed once, and the top ten hold about 10%. Sequencing was performed on breast tumor tissue. Source of these receptors: a female donor with breast cancer. Some clones in this sample may be carry-over from other donors' samples. The CDR3 runs from the conserved cysteine through the conserved F or W. The D gene is left open where the match is weak. Clone size appears in some rows only: once, few, many, or a class for an expanded clone.

v_call: TRBV6-1
cdr3_length: 13
clone_size: many
d_call: TRBD2
j_call: TRBJ2-7
cdr3_nt: TGTGCCAGCAGCGGACTAGCGAGCCACGAGCAGTACTTC
cdr3_aa: CASSGLASHEQYF

v_call: TRBV7-3
cdr3_length: 11
clone_size: few
d_call: NA
j_call: TRBJ2-2
cdr3_nt: TGTGCCAGCAGCGGAAGCGGGGAGCTGTTTTTT
cdr3_aa: CASSGSGELFF

v_call: TRBV12-3/TRBV12-4
cdr3_length: 16
clone_size: many
d_call: NA
j_call: TRBJ2-5
cdr3_nt: TGTGCCAGCAGTTTAGCGGGGTGGGGGGCCCCACGAGCCCAGTACTTC
cdr3_aa: CASSLAGWGAPRAQYF

v_call: TRBV15
cdr3_length: 16
clone_size: NA
d_call: TRBD1
j_call: TRBJ2-5
cdr3_nt: TGTGCCACCAGCAGGGAGACAGGGGCCTCCTACGAGACCCAGTACTTC
cdr3_aa: CATSRETGASYETQYF

v_call: TRBV12-3/TRBV12-4
cdr3_length: 14
clone_size: NA
d_call: NA
j_call: TRBJ1-1
cdr3_nt: TGTGCCAGCAGTTTACGGACAGCGAACACTGAAGCTTTCTTT
cdr3_aa: CASSLRTANTEAFF

v_call: TRBV20-1
cdr3_length: 16
clone_size: many
d_call: NA
j_call: TRBJ2-2
cdr3_nt: TGCAGTGCTAGAGATCACGGGGGAGCGAACACCGGGGAGCTGTTTTTT
cdr3_aa: CSARDHGGANTGELFF

v_call: TRBV27
cdr3_length: 15
clone_size: NA
d_call: NA
j_call: TRBJ1-3
cdr3_nt: TGTGCCAGCGGGTCCAGCCCCTTTTTTGGCTACACCATATATTTT
cdr3_aa: CASGSSPFFGYTIYF

v_call: TRBV19
cdr3_length: 15
clone_size: many
d_call: NA
j_call: TRBJ1-5
cdr3_nt: TGTGCCAGTAGTATGCGTGGTAATAGCAATCAGCCCCAGCATTTT
cdr3_aa: CASSMRGNSNQPQHF

v_call: TRBV19
cdr3_length: 15
clone_size: medium-sized
d_call: NA
j_call: TRBJ1-6
cdr3_nt: TGTGCCAGTAGTGCCTCCGGGGGCTATAATTCACCCCTCCACTTT
cdr3_aa: CASSASGGYNSPLHF

v_call: TRBV20-1
cdr3_length: 14
clone_size: many
d_call: TRBD1
j_call: TRBJ1-1
cdr3_nt: TGCAGTGCTAACCCGGGGACAGGGGGCGGCTTAGCTTTCTTT
cdr3_aa: CSANPGTGGGLAFF

v_call: TRBV2
cdr3_length: 14
clone_size: many
d_call: TRBD2
j_call: TRBJ2-7
cdr3_nt: TGTGCCAGCCGCCGGGACTACCAACCTCCCGAGCAGTACTTC
cdr3_aa: CASRRDYQPPEQYF

v_call: TRBV20-1
cdr3_length: 16
clone_size: NA
d_call: TRBD2
j_call: TRBJ2-7
cdr3_nt: TGCAGTGCTAGAGTACTAGCGGGAGGAAGCTCCTACGAGCAGTACTTC
cdr3_aa: CSARVLAGGSSYEQYF

v_call: TRBV20-1
cdr3_length: 14
clone_size: NA
d_call: NA
j_call: TRBJ2-5
cdr3_nt: TGCAGTGCTAGACGGCAGGGAACGGCAGAGACCCAGTACTTC
cdr3_aa: CSARRQGTAETQYF

v_call: TRBV7-8
cdr3_length: 14
clone_size: many
d_call: NA
j_call: TRBJ2-7
cdr3_nt: TGTGCCAGCAGCTTTGACCCCCTCTCCTACGAGCAGTACTTC
cdr3_aa: CASSFDPLSYEQYF